These 9 T cell receptor beta chains originate from one sample sequenced in a study of shared clonotypes between healthy human individuals. The method was immunoSEQ multiplex PCR; TCRdb's version includes in-frame clones alone and lacks a portion of them. Found here are some 1.1 million clones, about 72% of them singletons; the top ten hold roughly 0.9%. Sequenced input: memory CD4+ T cells from PBMCs. Subset of the sample: CD45RA-negative fraction. All receptors derive from a man in his late teens or twenties in good health. Some clones in this sample may be carry-over from other donors' samples.

This clone came up a few times. This chain links TRBV5-1 with TRBJ2-1; perhaps TRBD2 as D (6 bases). The germline V gene encodes CDR1 SGHRS and CDR2 YFSETQ. This CDR3 has 16 residues. Trimming removed 2 bases at V and 3 bases at J, with 15 bases between. CDR3 sequence reads: CASSLSSSVYYNEQFF. CDR3 nucleotides: TGCGCCAGCAGCTTAAGTTCTAGCGTGTACTACAATGAGCAGTTCTTC.

This chain links TRBV2 with TRBJ1-1; possible D gene TRBD1, 6 bases. The germline V gene encodes CDR1 SNHLY and CDR2 FYNNEI. V shed 2 bases and J shed 0 bases, with 13 bases lying between them. The CDR3 length is 16 residues. This CDR3 reads CASSEWEGVLNTEAFF. In DNA form, the CDR3 reads TGTGCCAGCAGTGAATGGGAGGGGGTCCTGAACACTGAAGCTTTCTTT.

V usage is TRBV5-6 and J usage is TRBJ2-2; tentative D call: TRBD2 (6 bases). Trimming left V 0 bases short and J 6 bases short, with 12 bases between. The CDR3 consists of 15 residues. Per germline, CDR1 SGHDT and CDR2 YYEEEE. Here the CDR3 DNA reads TGTGCCAGCAGCTTGGGGCTCCGGGGGTCCGGGGAGCTGTTTTTT. Translating gives CASSLGLRGSGELFF.

The chain uses TRBV6-1 and TRBJ1-1; 7 bases are shared with TRBD1. V shed 4 bases and J 4 bases; nucleotides not matched to a gene: 15. Germline CDR1 reads MNHNS; CDR2 reads SASEGT. The CDR3 sequence is 17 residues long. The CDR3 loop reads CASSGVGRGLRTTEAFF. The CDR3, as DNA: TGTGCCAGCAGTGGAGTAGGCAGGGGGTTGAGAACCACTGAAGCTTTCTTT.

This clone is a singleton in its sample. The rearrangement joins TRBV30 to TRBJ2-7; 9 bases match TRBD2. The CDR3 sequence is 14 residues long. The V gene's germline CDR1 is GTSNPN and CDR2 SVGIG (reference sequence). V was pared by 4 bases and J by 2 bases, with 6 bases of the junction left unmatched. CDR3 sequence reads: CAWTSGVQAYEQYF. The CDR3 DNA follows: TGTGCCTGGACTAGCGGGGTCCAGGCCTACGAGCAGTACTTC.

This clone was seen repeatedly, ten times or more. The identical CDR3 is also encoded by other nucleotide sequences in the sample. The chain uses TRBV6-1 and TRBJ1-5, with 7 bases matching TRBD1. This CDR3 is built from 15 residues. Germline lookup yields CDR1 MNHNS and CDR2 SASEGT. With 4 bases clipped from V and 6 bases from J, the junction kept 9 bases outside the gene matches. The CDR3 coding sequence is TGTGCCAGCAGTGGGCAGACAGGGCATAGTCAGCCCCAGCATTTT. Protein product: CASSGQTGHSQPQHF.

CDR3 sequence (DNA): TGTGCCAGCAGCACCCGGGGGGGGGCGAACACTGAAGCTTTCTTT. Its protein product is CASSTRGGANTEAFF. This chain links TRBV7-2 with TRBJ1-1; TRBD1 is a possible D gene (6 bases). Between the trimmed V and J ends, which lost 5 bases and 1 base, there was a span of 14 bases. The CDR3 contains 15 residues. Germline-derived CDR1 and CDR2 are SGHTA and FQGNSA.

This clone was seen once. The V gene is TRBV5-4, the J gene TRBJ2-3; 8 bases fit TRBD1. Per the germline V gene, CDR1 is SGHNT and CDR2 is YYREEE (reference sequence). The CDR3 totals 15 residues. Losses at the gene ends were 0 bases for V and 6 bases for J; bases not matched to a gene: 6. The DNA of the CDR3 is TGTGCCAGCAGCTTGGTCCAGGGGGCGCACGATACGCAGTATTTT. It encodes CASSLVQGAHDTQYF.

This clone was detected a few times. The rearrangement joins TRBV2 to TRBJ2-3; D uncertain. Germline-derived CDR1 and CDR2 are SNHLY and FYNNEI. The CDR3 has 11 amino acids. Trimming removed 8 bases from V and 6 bases from J, with 9 bases in between. The DNA of the CDR3 is TGTGCCAGCTCGAGTAGCGATACGCAGTATTTT. It specifies CASSSSDTQYF.